This T cell receptor beta chain was sequenced for a study of CD8 T cells in ankylosing spondylitis. Library preparation for TCR beta used quantitative 5'-RACE with molecular barcodes. Via MiXCR, TCRdb re-called the 5' RACE reads, giving one row per CDR3 protein. The sample records approximately 520,000 distinct CDR3 sequences, 5.3% being singletons. Trimming took off 4 bases at V and 3 bases at J, with 18 bases between the two ends. The CDR3 contains 17 residues. Germline V CDR1 and CDR2: MDHEN, SYDVKM. This clonotype was found many times. What it binds is not known. Study-wide results and limits: Characteristic of ankylosing spondylitis blood, it appeared, was a TCR beta motif comprising several highly homologous variants. The clones that were linked to disease were reported to be significantly enriched in matched synovial fluid samples from ankylosing spondylitis patients. Earlier authors reported some of these motif variants in reactive arthritis synovial fluid and blood.

The J gene is TRBJ2-2, the V gene TRBV28; possibly TRBD1 or TRBD2 for D (5 bases each). Sequences were obtained from blood, either unsorted or a sorted T cell fraction (not recorded which). This TCR was sampled from a male donor with ankylosing spondylitis. The CDR3 region is CASSYRGARVHTGELFF. CDR3 DNA sequence: TGTGCCAGCAGTTACCGAGGGGCGCGGGTGCACACCGGGGAGCTGTTTTTT.